This T cell receptor beta chain was profiled in a study of PD-1 blockade in classical Hodgkin lymphoma. The study, taken as a whole, reports: By cycle point C4D1, TCR diversity had risen significantly in CD4+ cells (but not CD8+ cells). Newly diagnosed patients were said to have less baseline TCR diversity than healthy donors did.

TCRdb keeps only in-frame clones here, not all; method: immunoSEQ multiplex PCR. The table shows 40,000 to 50,000 clones, with just under 80% occurring only once. Relapse after autologous stem cell transplantation occurred in every patient, and brentuximab vedotin exposure varied. The CDR3 length is 13 residues. Per the germline V gene, CDR1 is MNHEY and CDR2 is SVGAGI. V was trimmed by 5 bases and J by 0 bases, leaving 2 bases between them. As for this clone: Its antigen is still unknown.

The material was peripheral blood mononuclear cells (PBMCs), obtained at baseline. The receptor's source is a human donor with classical Hodgkin lymphoma. The J gene is TRBJ2-6, the V gene TRBV6-5; D is unclear. The CDR3 DNA follows: TGTGCCAGCAGTGCCTCTGGGGCCAACGTCCTGACTTTC. Protein product: CASSASGANVLTF.